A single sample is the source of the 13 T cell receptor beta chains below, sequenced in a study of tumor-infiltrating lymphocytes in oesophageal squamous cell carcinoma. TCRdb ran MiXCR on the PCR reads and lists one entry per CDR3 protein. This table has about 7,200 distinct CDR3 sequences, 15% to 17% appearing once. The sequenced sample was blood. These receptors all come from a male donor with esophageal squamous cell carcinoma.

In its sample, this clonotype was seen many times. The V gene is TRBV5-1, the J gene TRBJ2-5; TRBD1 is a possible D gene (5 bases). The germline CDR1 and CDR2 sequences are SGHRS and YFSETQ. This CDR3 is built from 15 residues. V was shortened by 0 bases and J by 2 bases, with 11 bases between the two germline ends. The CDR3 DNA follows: TGCGCCAGCAGCTTGGCAGGGTCACCACAAGAGACCCAGTACTTC. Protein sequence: CASSLAGSPQETQYF.

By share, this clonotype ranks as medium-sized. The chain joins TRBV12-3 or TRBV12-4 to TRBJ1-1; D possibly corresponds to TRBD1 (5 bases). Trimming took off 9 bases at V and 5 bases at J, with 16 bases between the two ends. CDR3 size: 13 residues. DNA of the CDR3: TGTGCCAGTGGGAGTGGGGGGGGAACTGAAGCTTTCTTT. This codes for CASGSGGGTEAFF.

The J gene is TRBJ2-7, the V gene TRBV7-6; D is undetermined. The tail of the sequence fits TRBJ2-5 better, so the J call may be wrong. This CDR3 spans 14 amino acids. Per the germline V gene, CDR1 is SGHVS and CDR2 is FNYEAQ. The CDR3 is CASDRLLAQETQYF. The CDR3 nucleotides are TGTGCCAGCGATAGGCTGCTGGCACAAGAGACCCAGTACTTC.

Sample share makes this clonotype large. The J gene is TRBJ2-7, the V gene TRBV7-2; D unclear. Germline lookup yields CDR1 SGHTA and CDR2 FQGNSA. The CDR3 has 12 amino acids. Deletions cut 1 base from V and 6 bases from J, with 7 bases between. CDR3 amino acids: CASSLGVGEQYF. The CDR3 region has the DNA TGTGCCAGCAGCTTAGGAGTCGGCGAGCAGTACTTC.

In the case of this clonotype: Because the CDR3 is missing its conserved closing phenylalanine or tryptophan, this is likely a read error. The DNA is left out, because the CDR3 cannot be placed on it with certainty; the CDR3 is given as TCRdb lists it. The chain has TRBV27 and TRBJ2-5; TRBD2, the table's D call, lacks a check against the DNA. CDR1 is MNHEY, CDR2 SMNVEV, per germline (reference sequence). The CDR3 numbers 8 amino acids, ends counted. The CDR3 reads CASSSGTS.

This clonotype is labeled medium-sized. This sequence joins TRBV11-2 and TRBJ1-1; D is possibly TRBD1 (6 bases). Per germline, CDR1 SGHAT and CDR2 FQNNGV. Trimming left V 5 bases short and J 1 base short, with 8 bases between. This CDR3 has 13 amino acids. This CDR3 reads CASSQTGNTEAFF. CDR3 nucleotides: TGTGCCAGCAGCCAGACAGGGAACACTGAAGCTTTCTTT.

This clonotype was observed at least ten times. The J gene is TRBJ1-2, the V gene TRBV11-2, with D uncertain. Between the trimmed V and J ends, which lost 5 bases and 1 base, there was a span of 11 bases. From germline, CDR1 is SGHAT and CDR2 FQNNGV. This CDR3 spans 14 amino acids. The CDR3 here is CASSLWESNYGYTF. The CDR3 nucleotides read TGTGCCAGCAGCCTCTGGGAGAGTAACTATGGCTACACCTTC. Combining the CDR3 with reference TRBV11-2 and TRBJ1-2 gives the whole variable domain EAGVAQSPRYKIIEKRQSVAFWCNPISGHATLYWYQQILGQGPKLLIQFQNNGVVDDSQLPKDRFSAERLKGVDSTLKIQPAKLEDSAVYLCASSLWESNYGYTFGSGTRLTVV.

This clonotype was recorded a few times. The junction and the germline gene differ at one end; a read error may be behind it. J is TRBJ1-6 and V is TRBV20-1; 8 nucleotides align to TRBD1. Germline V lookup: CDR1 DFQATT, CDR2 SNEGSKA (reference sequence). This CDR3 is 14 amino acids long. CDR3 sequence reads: CSARGGQGLGEQYF. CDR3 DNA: TGCAGTGCTAGAGGCGGACAGGGCCTTGGCGAGCAGTACTTT.

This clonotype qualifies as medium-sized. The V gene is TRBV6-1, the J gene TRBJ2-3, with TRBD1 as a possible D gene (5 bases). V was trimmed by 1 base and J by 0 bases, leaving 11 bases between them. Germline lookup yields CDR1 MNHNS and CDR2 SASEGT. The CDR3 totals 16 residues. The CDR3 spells CASSEVGQLSTDTQYF. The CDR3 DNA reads TGTGCCAGCAGTGAAGTGGGGCAGCTTAGCACAGATACGCAGTATTTT.

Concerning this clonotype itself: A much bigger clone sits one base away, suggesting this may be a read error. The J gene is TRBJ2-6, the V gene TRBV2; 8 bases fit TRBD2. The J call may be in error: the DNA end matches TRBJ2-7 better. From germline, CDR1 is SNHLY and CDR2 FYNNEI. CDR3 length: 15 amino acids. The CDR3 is CASMQGGGLVYEQYF. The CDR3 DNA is TGTGCCAGCATGCAGGGCGGGGGGCTGGTCTACGAGCAGTACTTC.

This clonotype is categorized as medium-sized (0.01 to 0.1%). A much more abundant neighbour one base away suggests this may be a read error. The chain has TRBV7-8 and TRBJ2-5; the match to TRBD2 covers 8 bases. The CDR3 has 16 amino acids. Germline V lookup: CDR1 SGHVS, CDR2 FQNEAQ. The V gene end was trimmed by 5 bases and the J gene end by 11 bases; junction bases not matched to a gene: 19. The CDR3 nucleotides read TGTGCCAGCAGCCCCGCTGCGGGGGGTTCCTACAATGAGCAGTACTTC. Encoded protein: CASSPAAGGSYNEQYF.

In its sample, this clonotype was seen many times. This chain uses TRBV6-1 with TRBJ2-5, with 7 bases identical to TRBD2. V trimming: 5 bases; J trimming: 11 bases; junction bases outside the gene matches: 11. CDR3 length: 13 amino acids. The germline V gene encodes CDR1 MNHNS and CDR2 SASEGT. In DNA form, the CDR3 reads TGTGCCAGCAGTAAGACCGACGCGGGGGAGCAGTACTTC. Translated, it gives CASSKTDAGEQYF.

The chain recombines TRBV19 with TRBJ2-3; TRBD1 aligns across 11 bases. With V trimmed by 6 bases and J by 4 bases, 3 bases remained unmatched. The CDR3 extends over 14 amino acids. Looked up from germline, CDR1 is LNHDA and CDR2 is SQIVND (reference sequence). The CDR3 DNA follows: TGTGCCAGTAGGGGACAGGGGGGTGCAGATACGCAGTATTTT. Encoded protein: CASRGQGGADTQYF. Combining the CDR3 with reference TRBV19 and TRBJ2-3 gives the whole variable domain DGGITQSPKYLFRKEGQNVTLSCEQNLNHDAMYWYRQDPGQGLRLIYYSQIVNDFQKGDIAEGYSVSREKKESFPLTVTSAQKNPTAFYLCASRGQGGADTQYFGPGTRLTVL.